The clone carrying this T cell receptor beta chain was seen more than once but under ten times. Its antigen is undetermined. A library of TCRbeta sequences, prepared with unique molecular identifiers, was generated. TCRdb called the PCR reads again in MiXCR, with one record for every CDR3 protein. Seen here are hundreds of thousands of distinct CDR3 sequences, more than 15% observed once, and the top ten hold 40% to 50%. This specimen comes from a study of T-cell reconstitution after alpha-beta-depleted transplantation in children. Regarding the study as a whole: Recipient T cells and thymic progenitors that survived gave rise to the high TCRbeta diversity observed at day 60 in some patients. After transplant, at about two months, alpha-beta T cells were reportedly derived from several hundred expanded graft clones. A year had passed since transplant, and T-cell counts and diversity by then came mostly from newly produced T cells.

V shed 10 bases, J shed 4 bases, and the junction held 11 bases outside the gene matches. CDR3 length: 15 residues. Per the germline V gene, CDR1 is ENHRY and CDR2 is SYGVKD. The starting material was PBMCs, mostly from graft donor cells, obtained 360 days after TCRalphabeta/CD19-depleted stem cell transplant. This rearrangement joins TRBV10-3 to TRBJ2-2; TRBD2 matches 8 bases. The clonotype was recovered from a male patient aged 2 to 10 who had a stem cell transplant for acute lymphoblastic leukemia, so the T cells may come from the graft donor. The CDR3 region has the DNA TGTGCCACCCGGATGGTAGCGGGACCCACCGGGGAGCTGTTTTTT. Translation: CATRMVAGPTGELFF.